The entry below gives a single T cell receptor beta chain sequence along with its context. As processed by the authors: By means of reference gene primer amplification, nucleated cell counts were estimated. TCRdb keeps only in-frame clones here, not all; method: immunoSEQ multiplex PCR. V and J calls and clone size are given by that table; D and trimming were obtained from the DNA. The sample lists around 160,000 clones; approximately 86% were seen once. The sample comes from a study of blood T cell repertoires in COVID-19. Study as a whole: Samples representing acute and convalescent COVID-19 were sourced from the United States, Italy and Spain.

Trimming cost V 5 bases and J 12 bases; bases outside gene matches: 12. This CDR3 contains 15 residues. Germline CDR1 is LNHDA and CDR2 is SQIVND (reference sequence). The cohort comprised adults aged about 18 to 100 years residing in around 25 US areas. Participants' own reports of clinical history determined their cohort assignment. The sequence was obtained from a woman aged 40 to 50 who had been exposed to COVID-19. The V and J genes are TRBV19 and TRBJ1-6, with TRBD1 matching 8 bases. Source material: PBMCs or T cells enriched from blood (not recorded which). The CDR3: CASSSIDGTGGPLHF. The CDR3, as DNA: TGTGCCAGTAGTTCGATCGACGGGACAGGAGGACCCCTCCACTTT.